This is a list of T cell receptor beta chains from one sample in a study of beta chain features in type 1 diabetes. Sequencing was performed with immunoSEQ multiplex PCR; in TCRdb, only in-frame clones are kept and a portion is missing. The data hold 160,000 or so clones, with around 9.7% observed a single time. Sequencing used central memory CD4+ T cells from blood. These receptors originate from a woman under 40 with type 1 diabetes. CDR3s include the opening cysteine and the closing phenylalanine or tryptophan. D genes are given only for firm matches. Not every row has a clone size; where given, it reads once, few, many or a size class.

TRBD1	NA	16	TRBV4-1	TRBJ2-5	CASSQASRGRYETQYF	TGCGCCAGCAGCCAAGCATCCAGGGGGCGTTACGAGACCCAGTACTTC
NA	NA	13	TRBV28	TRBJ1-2	CASSPPVGGGYTF	TGTGCCAGCAGTCCCCCGGTTGGGGGGGGGTACACCTTC
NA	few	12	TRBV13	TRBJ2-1	CASSFIAAAQFF	TGTGCCAGCAGCTTCATAGCCGCAGCGCAGTTCTTC
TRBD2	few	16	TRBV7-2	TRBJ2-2	CASTSQWGAGAGELFF	TGTGCCAGCACCTCACAATGGGGAGCGGGAGCCGGGGAGCTGTTTTTT
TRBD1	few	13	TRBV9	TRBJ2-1	CASSLTGINEQFF	TGTGCCAGCAGCTTGACAGGGATCAATGAGCAGTTCTTC
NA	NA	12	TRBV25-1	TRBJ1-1	CATLDLNREAFF	TGTGCCACCCTCGACCTCAACAGGGAAGCTTTCTTT
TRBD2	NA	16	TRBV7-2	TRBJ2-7	CASSPTGTSGIYEQYF	TGTGCCAGCAGCCCGACCGGGACTAGCGGGATCTACGAGCAGTACTTC
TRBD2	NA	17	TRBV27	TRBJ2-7	CASSPPVGLAGSYEQYF	TGTGCCAGCAGTCCTCCGGTGGGACTAGCGGGCTCCTACGAGCAGTACTTC
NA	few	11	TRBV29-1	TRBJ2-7	CSVAVSYEQYF	TGCAGCGTTGCTGTCTCCTACGAGCAGTACTTC
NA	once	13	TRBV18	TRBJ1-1	CASSPRQEQAAFF	TGTGCCAGCTCACCACGACAGGAGCAGGCGGCTTTCTTT
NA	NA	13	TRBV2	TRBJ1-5	CASSVGLNQPQHF	TGTGCCAGCAGTGTGGGACTCAATCAGCCCCAGCATTTT
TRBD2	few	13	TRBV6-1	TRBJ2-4	CASMTGGQNIQYF	TGTGCCAGCATGACGGGGGGTCAAAACATTCAGTACTTC
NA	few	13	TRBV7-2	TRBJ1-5	CASSFSSNQPQHF	TGTGCCAGCAGCTTCAGTAGCAATCAGCCCCAGCATTTT
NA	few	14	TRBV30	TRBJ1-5	CAWSVQGTVQPQHF	TGTGCCTGGAGTGTACAGGGAACAGTCCAGCCCCAGCATTTT
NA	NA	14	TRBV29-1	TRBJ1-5	CSYTGAGLDQPQHF	TGCAGCTACACCGGAGCAGGGTTGGATCAGCCCCAGCATTTT
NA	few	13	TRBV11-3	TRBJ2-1	CASSLGHQREQFF	TGTGCCAGCAGCTTAGGGCACCAGCGGGAGCAGTTCTTC
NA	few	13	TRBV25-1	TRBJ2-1	CASSRRVRDEQFF	TGTGCCAGCAGTAGGCGGGTGAGGGATGAGCAGTTCTTC
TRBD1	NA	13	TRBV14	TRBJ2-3	CASSQYRGQTQYF	TGTGCCAGCAGCCAATATAGGGGGCAAACGCAGTATTTT
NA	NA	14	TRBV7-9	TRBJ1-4	CASSLAAGREKLFF	TGTGCCAGCAGCTTAGCGGCAGGGCGTGAAAAACTGTTTTTT
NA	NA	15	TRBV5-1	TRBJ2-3	CASSLAPSSTDTQYF	TGCGCCAGCAGCTTGGCCCCTAGCAGCACAGATACGCAGTATTTT
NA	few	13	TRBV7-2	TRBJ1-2	CASSSAGAMSYTF	TGTGCCAGCAGCTCCGCGGGGGCAATGAGCTACACCTTC
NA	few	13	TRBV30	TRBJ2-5	CAWSGGVGETQYF	TGTGCCTGGAGCGGAGGGGTTGGAGAGACCCAGTACTTC
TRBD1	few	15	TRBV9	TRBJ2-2	CASSVEAGGGRELFF	TGTGCCAGCAGCGTAGAGGCAGGGGGTGGCAGGGAGCTGTTTTTT
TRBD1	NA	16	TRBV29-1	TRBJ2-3	CSVEGRGTGGIDTQYF	TGCAGCGTTGAAGGGCGCGGGACAGGGGGCATCGATACGCAGTATTTT
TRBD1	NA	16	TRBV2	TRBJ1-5	CASSERTGLSNQPQHF	TGTGCCAGCAGTGAAAGGACAGGGTTGAGCAATCAGCCCCAGCATTTT
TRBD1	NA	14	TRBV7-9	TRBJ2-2	CASSRDSSTGELFF	TGTGCCAGCAGCCGGGACAGCTCGACCGGGGAGCTGTTTTTT
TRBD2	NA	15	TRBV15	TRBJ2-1	CATSRDSGGYNEQFF	TGTGCCACCAGCAGAGATTCGGGGGGGTACAATGAGCAGTTCTTC
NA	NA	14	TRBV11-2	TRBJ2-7	CASSLARSPYEQYF	TGTGCCAGCAGCTTAGCGCGCTCCCCCTACGAGCAGTACTTC
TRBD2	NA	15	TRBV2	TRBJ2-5	CASSPLTSGKETQYF	TGTGCCAGCAGCCCCTTGACTAGCGGGAAAGAGACCCAGTACTTC
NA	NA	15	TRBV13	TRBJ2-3	CASSLRLGGTDTQYF	TGTGCCAGCAGCCTTAGACTAGGGGGCACAGATACGCAGTATTTT
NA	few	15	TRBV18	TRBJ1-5	CASSPQGNPNQPQHF	TGTGCCAGCTCACCCCAGGGTAATCCCAATCAGCCCCAGCATTTT
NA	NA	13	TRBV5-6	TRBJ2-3	CASSLWSADTQYF	TGTGCCAGCAGCCTATGGTCGGCAGATACGCAGTATTTT
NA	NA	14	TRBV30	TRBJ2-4	CALEGPEAKNIQYF	TGTGCCCTTGAGGGTCCCGAAGCCAAAAACATTCAGTACTTC
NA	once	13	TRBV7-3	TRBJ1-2	CASSPQGFYGYTF	TGTGCCAGCAGCCCACAGGGATTCTATGGCTACACCTTC
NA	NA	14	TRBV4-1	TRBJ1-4	CASSQLSANEKLFF	TGCGCCAGCAGCCAACTGTCGGCTAATGAAAAACTGTTTTTT
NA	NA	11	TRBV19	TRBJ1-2	CASRAFYGYTF	TGTGCCAGCCGCGCCTTCTATGGCTACACCTTC
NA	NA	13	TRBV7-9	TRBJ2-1	CASRIAGYNEQFF	TGTGCCAGCAGAATCGCGGGATACAATGAGCAGTTCTTC
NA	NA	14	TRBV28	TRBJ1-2	CASSLMEVAYGYTF	TGTGCCAGCAGTTTAATGGAGGTGGCTTATGGCTACACCTTC
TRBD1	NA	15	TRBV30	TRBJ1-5	CAWSVGQASNQPQHF	TGTGCCTGGAGTGTGGGACAGGCTAGCAATCAGCCCCAGCATTTT
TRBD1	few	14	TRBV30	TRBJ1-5	CAWSQTGAYQPQHF	TGTGCCTGGAGTCAGACAGGGGCCTATCAGCCCCAGCATTTT
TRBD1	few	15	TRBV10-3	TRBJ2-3	CAIRDTGVVGDTQYF	TGTGCCATCAGGGATACAGGGGTCGTAGGAGATACGCAGTATTTT
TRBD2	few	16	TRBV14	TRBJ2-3	CASSQYLAGGADTQYF	TGTGCCAGCAGCCAATATTTAGCGGGAGGAGCAGATACGCAGTATTTT
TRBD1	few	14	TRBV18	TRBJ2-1	CASSPETGVNEQFF	TGTGCCAGCTCACCAGAGACAGGGGTCAATGAGCAGTTCTTC
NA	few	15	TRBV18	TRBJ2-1	CASSPGQEAYNEQFF	TGTGCCAGCTCGCCAGGGCAGGAAGCCTACAATGAGCAGTTCTTC
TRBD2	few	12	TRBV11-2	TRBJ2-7	CASSPGLAGVNF	TGTGCCAGCAGCCCGGGACTAGCGGGAGTAAACTTC
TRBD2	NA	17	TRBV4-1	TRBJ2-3	CASSQAGAGSFTDTQYF	TGCGCCAGCAGCCAAGCGGGAGCGGGATCATTCACAGATACGCAGTATTTT
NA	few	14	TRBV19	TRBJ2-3	CASRGSSGVATQYF	TGTGCCAGTCGCGGTTCCTCGGGGGTAGCTACGCAGTATTTT
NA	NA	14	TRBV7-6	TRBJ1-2	CASSLAQTNYGYTF	TGTGCCAGCAGCTTAGCCCAGACTAACTATGGCTACACCTTC
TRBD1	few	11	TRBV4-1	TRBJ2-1	CASRPRQGQFF	TGCGCCAGCAGACCCCGACAGGGACAGTTCTTC
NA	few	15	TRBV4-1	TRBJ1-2	CASSQLSGINYGYTF	TGCGCCAGCAGCCAACTTAGCGGAATTAACTATGGCTACACCTTC